The 3 T cell receptor beta chains in this list originate from one sample, sequenced in a study of T-cell memory formation after mild COVID-19. MiXCR was run by TCRdb on the 5' RACE reads, yielding one entry per CDR3 protein. Found here are hundreds of thousands of distinct CDR3 sequences, around a quarter of them singletons; the top ten hold about an eighth. Sequenced sample: PBMCs or a T cell subset sorted from them (not recorded which). The receptor set was obtained from an adult woman who had mild COVID-19 (a few samples of this study predate the infection). Cell type and time point are not known.

This chain joins TRBV24-1 and TRBJ2-1; 12 positions match TRBD2. The junction had 9 bases not matched to a gene; V was cut back by 2 bases and J by 8 bases. CDR1 is KGHDR, CDR2 SFDVKD, per germline. The CDR3 runs 17 residues. The CDR3 protein is CATSDSGVTSGSHEQFF. As DNA, the CDR3 is TGTGCCACCAGTGATTCCGGGGTGACTAGCGGGAGTCATGAGCAGTTCTTC.

The V gene is TRBV6-2 or TRBV6-3, the J gene TRBJ2-3; possibly TRBD2 for D (5 bases). The germline CDR1 and CDR2 sequences are MNHEY and SVGEGT. V lost 0 bases, J lost 3 bases, and 10 bases lay in between. This CDR3 is 15 amino acids long. CDR3 DNA sequence: TGTGCCAGCAGTTACTCTCTCGGGGTGACAGATACGCAGTATTTT. Its protein is CASSYSLGVTDTQYF.

The chain uses TRBV5-1 and TRBJ1-5; a possible D gene is TRBD1 (5 bases). Per the germline V gene, CDR1 is SGHRS and CDR2 is YFSETQ. The CDR3 consists of 16 residues. Trimming removed 5 bases at V and 6 bases at J, with 21 bases between. This CDR3 is CASSPSGGERSQPQHF. In nucleotides, the CDR3 is TGCGCCAGCAGTCCCAGTGGGGGGGAGAGAAGTCAGCCCCAGCATTTT. Variable domain in full (rest from reference TRBV5-1 and TRBJ1-5): KAGVTQTPRYLIKTRGQQVTLSCSPISGHRSVSWYQQTPGQGLQFLFEYFSETQRNKGNFPGRFSGRQFSNSRSEMNVSTLELGDSALYLCASSPSGGERSQPQHFGDGTRLSIL.